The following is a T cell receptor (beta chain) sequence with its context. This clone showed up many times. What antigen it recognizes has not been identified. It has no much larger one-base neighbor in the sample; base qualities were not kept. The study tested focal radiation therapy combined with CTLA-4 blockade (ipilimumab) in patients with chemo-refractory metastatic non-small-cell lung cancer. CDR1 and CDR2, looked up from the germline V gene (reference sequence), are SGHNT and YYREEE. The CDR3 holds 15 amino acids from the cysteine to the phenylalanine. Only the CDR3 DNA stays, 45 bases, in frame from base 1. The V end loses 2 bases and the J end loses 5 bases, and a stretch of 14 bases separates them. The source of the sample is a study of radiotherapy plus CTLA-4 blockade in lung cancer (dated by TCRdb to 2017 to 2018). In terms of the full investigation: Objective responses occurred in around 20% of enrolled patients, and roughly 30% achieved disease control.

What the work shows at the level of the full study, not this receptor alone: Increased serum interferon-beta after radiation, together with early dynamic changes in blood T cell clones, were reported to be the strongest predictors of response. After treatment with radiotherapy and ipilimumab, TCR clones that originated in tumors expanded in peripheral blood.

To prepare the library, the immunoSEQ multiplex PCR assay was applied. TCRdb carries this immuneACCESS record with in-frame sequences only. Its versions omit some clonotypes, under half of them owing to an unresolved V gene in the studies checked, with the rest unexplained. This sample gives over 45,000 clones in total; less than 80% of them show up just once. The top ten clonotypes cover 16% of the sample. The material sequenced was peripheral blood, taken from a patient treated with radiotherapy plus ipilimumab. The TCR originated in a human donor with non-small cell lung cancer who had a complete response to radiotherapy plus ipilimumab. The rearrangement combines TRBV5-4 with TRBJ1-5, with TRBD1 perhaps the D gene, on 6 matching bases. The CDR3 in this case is CASSFKGERDQPQHF. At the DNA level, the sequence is TGTGCCAGCAGCTTTAAGGGGGAGCGCGATCAGCCCCAGCATTTT.